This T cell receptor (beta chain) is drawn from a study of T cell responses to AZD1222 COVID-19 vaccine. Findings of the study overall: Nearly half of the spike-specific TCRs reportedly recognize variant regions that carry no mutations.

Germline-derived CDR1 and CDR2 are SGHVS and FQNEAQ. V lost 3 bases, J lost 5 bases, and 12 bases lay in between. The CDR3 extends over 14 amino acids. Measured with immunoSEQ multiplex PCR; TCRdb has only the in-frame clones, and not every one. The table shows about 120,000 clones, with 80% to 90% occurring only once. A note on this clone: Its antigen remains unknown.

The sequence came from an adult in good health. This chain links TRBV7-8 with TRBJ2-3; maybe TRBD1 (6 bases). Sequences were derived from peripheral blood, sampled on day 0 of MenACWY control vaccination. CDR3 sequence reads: CASSFRGWEDTQYF. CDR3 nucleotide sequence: TGTGCCAGCAGCTTCAGGGGTTGGGAAGATACGCAGTATTTT.